Each of the 5 T cell receptor beta chains below was sequenced from the same sample in a study of technical replicates of blood from a few donors (dated by TCRdb to the late 2010s). The library was obtained by the immunoSEQ multiplex PCR assay. TCRdb retrieved this table from immuneACCESS and kept in-frame rearrangements only. Not all clones are present; in checked studies, unresolved V genes account for under half, and no reason is known for the remainder. The sample data list 75,000 to 100,000 clones, and around 94% of these were observed just once. The top ten constitute about 0.4% of the sample. Sequences were obtained from T cells isolated from PBMCs. These receptors were obtained from a human donor in good health.

This chain links TRBV4-1 with TRBJ2-2; 8 nucleotides align to TRBD2. Germline values: CDR1 MGHRA, CDR2 YSYEKL. Trimming at V came to 0 bases and at J to 1 base, leaving 10 bases not matched to a gene. CDR3 length: 19 amino acids. CDR3 nucleotides: TGCGCCAGCAGCCAAGAATCTACTCGGGAGGGGGGGAACACCGGGGAGCTGTTTTTT. This encodes CASSQESTREGGNTGELFF.

The chain couples TRBV4-1 to TRBJ2-7, with D unresolved. Trimming removed 1 base from V and 5 bases from J, with 12 bases in between. CDR1 MGHRA and CDR2 YSYEKL come from the germline V gene. The CDR3 sequence is 14 residues long. This chain's CDR3 is CASSQGLRSHEQYF. The DNA for the CDR3 is TGCGCCAGCAGCCAAGGTCTGCGGTCCCACGAGCAGTACTTC.

The chain uses TRBV5-1 and TRBJ2-5; 9 nucleotides align to TRBD1. V lost 1 base and J lost 5; bases outside the gene matches: 12. CDR1 and CDR2 from the germline V gene are SGHRS and YFSETQ. The CDR3 extends over 17 amino acids. The CDR3: CASSLNSAGTGWETQYF. CDR3 DNA sequence: TGCGCCAGCAGCTTGAATTCTGCCGGGACAGGGTGGGAGACCCAGTACTTC.

The chain couples TRBV28 to TRBJ2-5; TRBD2 matches at 7 bases. The germline V gene encodes CDR1 MDHEN and CDR2 SYDVKM. Unmatched junction bases numbered 11, after V lost 2 bases and J lost 2 bases. CDR3 length equals 17 residues. As DNA, the CDR3 is TGTGCCAGCAGTTTAGGCGTAACCTCGGGGGGTCAAGAGACCCAGTACTTC. Its protein is CASSLGVTSGGQETQYF.

This clone has a single count. The rearrangement uses TRBV5-6 and TRBJ1-5; the D gene is possibly TRBD1 (5 bases). Trimming removed 1 base from V and 6 bases from J, with 14 bases in between. Germline lookup yields CDR1 SGHDT and CDR2 YYEEEE. This CDR3 region has 15 residues. As DNA, the CDR3 is TGTGCCAGCAGCTTGTGGGGGGGTGGCGGTCAGCCCCAGCATTTT. Protein: CASSLWGGGGQPQHF.